The clone carrying this T cell receptor (beta chain) was found a few times. As yet, its antigen is unknown. Germline V gives CDR1 SGHDN, CDR2 FVKESK. The CDR3 is 16 amino acids. V was pared by 1 base and J by 10 bases, with 12 bases of the junction left unmatched. This entry comes from a study of blood T cells in healthy people across ages. General observations from the study: Older age coincided with a roughly linear decline in TCR beta diversity per million T cells.

Combining a sample-barcoded 5' primer with a J-beta primer mix, a second PCR ran for about 7 to 12 cycles. MiXCR, run by TCRdb on the 5' RACE reads, gives a single entry per CDR3 protein. The sample lists some 1 million distinct CDR3 sequences, more than 35% occurring once. Samples each had at least 5.5 micrograms of total RNA extracted. Sequencing input: blood. J is TRBJ2-3 and V is TRBV14, with 9 bases identical to TRBD2. The sequence derives from a woman aged 55-75 years in good health. CDR3 DNA: TGTGCCAGCAGCCAAGTGAAGTCTTTAGCGGGAGCCGCGCAGTATTTT. Protein product: CASSQVKSLAGAAQYF.